The sequence of this T cell receptor beta chain was determined in a study of cytomegalovirus exposure and HLA in healthy donors. Findings of the study overall: An analysis was carried out later, and it reportedly showed fewer N-insertions in an Asian-associated ancestry cluster than the roughly 700-donor mean. It was reported that the classifier diagnosed cytomegalovirus status with high specificity and sensitivity in both the original and validation cohorts. It was confirmed in vitro that a few of the CMV-associated chains were specific for CMV antigens.

A multiplex PCR was run with 60 Vbeta primers and 13 Jbeta primers. Libraries were prepared by immunoSEQ multiplex PCR; TCRdb keeps only in-frame clonotypes and omits some of them. The sample holds some 120,000 clones, roughly 77% seen once. As to this clone: Its antigen remains unidentified.

This clonotype originated in a man aged 25-40 years in good health and CMV-seronegative. Sequenced: PBMCs.

DNA for the CDR3: TGTGCCAGCAGTAGCCGGGGGGCCACTGAAGCTTTCTTT. It specifies CASSSRGATEAFF. The V and J genes are TRBV6-1 and TRBJ1-1; D possibly corresponds to TRBD1 (6 bases). The germline V gene has CDR1 MNHNS and CDR2 SASEGT. There are 13 residues in the CDR3. V lost 5 bases and J lost 4, with 11 bases in between.